Shown below are 12 T cell receptor beta chains from a single sample sequenced in a study of blood T cell repertoires in COVID-19. Assay used: immunoSEQ multiplex PCR; TCRdb lists only in-frame clones, some missing. The sample includes under 300,000 clones, 88% of them seen just once. The source material was PBMCs or T cells enriched from blood (not recorded which). Receptors were obtained from a middle-aged woman with acute COVID-19.

The rearrangement uses TRBV7-2 and TRBJ2-1, with D maybe TRBD2 (5 bases). V was cut by 5 bases and J by 3 bases, with 11 bases left in between. Germline assignment: CDR1 SGHTA and CDR2 FQGNSA. CDR3 length: 14 residues. The CDR3 DNA follows: TGTGCCAGCAGCCCCCGGGGTAGCTACAATGAGCAGTTCTTC. Protein product: CASSPRGSYNEQFF.

The chain employs TRBV5-1 and TRBJ2-5; D may be TRBD2 (5 bases). The length of the CDR3 is 15 residues. V shed 0 bases and J shed 5 bases, with 14 bases lying between them. The germline V gene encodes CDR1 SGHRS and CDR2 YFSETQ. In DNA form, the CDR3 reads TGCGCCAGCAGCTTGGGAGGGATTGGCATCGAGACCCAGTACTTC. Translating it yields CASSLGGIGIETQYF.

This chain uses TRBV10-2 with TRBJ1-1, with unresolved D. Trimming took 7 bases from V and 3 from J, leaving 12 bases between them. The CDR3 has 13 residues. The germline CDR1 and CDR2 sequences are WSHSY and SAAADI. The chain's CDR3 is CASTERGYTEAFF. CDR3 sequence (DNA): TGCGCCAGCACCGAACGGGGATACACTGAAGCTTTCTTT.

V and J are TRBV7-8 and TRBJ1-1; D call uncertain. CDR3 length: 14 residues. The V and J ends lost 3 bases and 5 bases respectively, with 13 bases between them. CDR1 and CDR2 (germline): SGHVS, FQNEAQ. CDR3 nucleotide sequence: TGTGCCAGCAGCTTTTTCGGGGATCGGACTGAAGCTTTCTTT. Translation: CASSFFGDRTEAFF.

The rearrangement uses TRBV6-5 and TRBJ2-1; a weak D match, TRBD1 (5 bases). The CDR3 is 13 amino acids. Germline loops: CDR1 MNHEY, CDR2 SVGAGI. The CDR3 region is CAARTSGYNEQFF. The CDR3 DNA follows: TGTGCAGCCCGGACATCTGGCTACAATGAGCAGTTCTTC.

The rearrangement uses TRBV7-9 and TRBJ2-5; 7 positions agree with TRBD2. From germline, CDR1 is SEHNR and CDR2 FQNEAQ (reference sequence). CDR3 length: 13 amino acids. V lost 5 bases and J lost 2; bases outside the gene matches: 2. The CDR3 loop is CASSREVQETQYF. Here the CDR3 DNA reads TGTGCCAGCAGCCGGGAGGTTCAAGAGACCCAGTACTTC.

The chain carries TRBV3-1 (or the pseudogene TRBV3-2) and TRBJ2-7; D unresolved. CDR1 is LGHDT, CDR2 YNNKEL, per germline (reference sequence). The CDR3 has 13 amino acids. Trimming pared 1 base from V and 4 bases from J, leaving 8 bases between. The CDR3 region is CASSQVPQYEQYF. In DNA, the CDR3 is TGTGCCAGCAGCCAAGTCCCCCAATACGAGCAGTACTTC.

This chain links TRBV7-9 with TRBJ1-1, with D tentatively TRBD1 (6 bases). Trimming removed 5 bases from V and 7 bases from J, with 11 bases in between. CDR3 length equals 12 residues. The germline V gene encodes CDR1 SEHNR and CDR2 FQNEAQ (reference sequence). This chain's CDR3 is CASSPDSYEAFF. CDR3 nucleotide sequence: TGTGCCAGCAGCCCGGACAGTTATGAAGCTTTCTTT.

J is TRBJ1-1 and V is TRBV4-3; no firm D call. V lost 2 bases, J lost 1 base, and 11 bases lay in between. Germline V CDR1 and CDR2: LGHNA, YSLEER. This CDR3 comprises 15 residues. In DNA, the CDR3 is TGCGCCAGCAGCCAAAGACACTCTGGGAACACTGAAGCTTTCTTT. Translation: CASSQRHSGNTEAFF.

This chain connects TRBV5-1 to TRBJ1-4, with unresolved D. This CDR3 comprises 14 residues. The germline CDR1 and CDR2 sequences are SGHRS and YFSETQ. With 3 bases removed from V and 0 bases from J, the gap between germline ends came to 6 bases. CDR3 residues: CASSSVPTNEKLFF. The CDR3 DNA sequence: TGCGCCAGCAGCTCGGTCCCAACTAATGAAAAACTGTTTTTT.

The J gene is TRBJ1-1, the V gene TRBV2; D is possibly TRBD1 (6 bases). The V gene lost 2 bases and the J gene lost 5 bases, with 12 bases spanning the gap. This CDR3 has 14 amino acids. CDR1 is SNHLY and CDR2 is FYNNEI in the germline V gene. The CDR3 spells CASSEMGQRTEAFF. Here the CDR3 DNA reads TGTGCCAGCAGTGAAATGGGACAAAGGACTGAAGCTTTCTTT.

A few counts support this clone. The rearrangement uses TRBV4-3 and TRBJ1-2, with unresolved D. The V end lost 1 base, the J end lost 1 base, and 10 bases lay between the germline ends. The CDR3 runs 15 residues. The germline gives CDR1 LGHNA, CDR2 YSLEER. The CDR3 coding sequence is TGCGCCAGCAGCCAAGCTGATCGGGTTAACTATGGCTACACCTTC. It encodes CASSQADRVNYGYTF.